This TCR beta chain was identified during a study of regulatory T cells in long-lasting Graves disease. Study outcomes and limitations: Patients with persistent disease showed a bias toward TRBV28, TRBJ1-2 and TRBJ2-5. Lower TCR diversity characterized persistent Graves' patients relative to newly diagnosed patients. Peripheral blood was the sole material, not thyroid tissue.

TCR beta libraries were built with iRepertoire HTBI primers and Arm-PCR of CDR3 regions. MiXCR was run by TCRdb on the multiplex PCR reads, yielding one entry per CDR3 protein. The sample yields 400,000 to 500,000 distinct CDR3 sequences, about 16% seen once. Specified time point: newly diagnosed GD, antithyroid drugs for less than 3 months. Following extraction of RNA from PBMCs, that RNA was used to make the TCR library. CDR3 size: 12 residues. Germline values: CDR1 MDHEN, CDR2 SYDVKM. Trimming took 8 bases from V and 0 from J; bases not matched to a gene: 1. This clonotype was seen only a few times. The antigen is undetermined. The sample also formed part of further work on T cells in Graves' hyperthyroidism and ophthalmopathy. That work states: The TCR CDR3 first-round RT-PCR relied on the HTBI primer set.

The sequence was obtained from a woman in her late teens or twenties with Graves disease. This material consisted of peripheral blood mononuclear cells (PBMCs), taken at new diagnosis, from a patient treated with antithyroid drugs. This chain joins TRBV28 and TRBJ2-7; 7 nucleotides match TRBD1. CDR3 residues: CASGTDSYEQYF. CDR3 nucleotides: TGTGCCAGCGGGACAGACTCCTACGAGCAGTACTTC.